The 27 T cell receptor beta chains given below trace back to one sample, sequenced in a study of blood T cell repertoires in COVID-19. The protocol was immunoSEQ multiplex PCR, while the TCRdb copy is restricted to in-frame clones and leaves out a portion. The sample carries about 200,000 clones, roughly 85% recorded once. Sequenced input: peripheral blood. These receptors were collected from a woman aged 35 to 49 with active or convalescent COVID-19.

The gene calls are TRBV9 and TRBJ2-1, with 14 bases fitting TRBD2. The CDR3 is made up of 15 amino acids. CDR1 and CDR2 from the germline V gene are SGDLS and YYNGEE. J was trimmed by 7 bases and V by 3 bases; bases with no gene match: 3. DNA for the CDR3: TGTGCCAGCAGCGCGGGACTAGCGGGGGATAATGAGCAGTTCTTC. It specifies CASSAGLAGDNEQFF.

This clone was observed a single time. The V gene is TRBV19, the J gene TRBJ2-5; D ambiguous. V shed 6 bases and J shed 2 bases, with 13 bases lying between them. CDR1 is LNHDA, CDR2 SQIVND, per germline (reference sequence). The CDR3 is made up of 14 amino acids. The CDR3 nucleotides read TGTGCCAGTAGCCACGCCCGAGAACAAGAGACCCAGTACTTC. Residues: CASSHAREQETQYF.

The rearrangement links TRBV30 to TRBJ1-1; D uncertain. CDR1 is GTSNPN, CDR2 SVGIG, per germline (reference sequence). The CDR3 sequence is 14 residues long. Trimming stripped 0 bases from V and 4 bases from J, with 12 bases between. The CDR3 nucleotides are TGTGCCTGGAGTGTACTAGGAGGGTCCACTGAAGCTTTCTTT. It yields the protein CAWSVLGGSTEAFF.

The chain combines TRBV7-2 with TRBJ2-7, with TRBD1 as a possible D gene (6 bases). The germline gives CDR1 SGHTA, CDR2 FQGNSA. V was pared by 1 base and J by 2 bases, with 12 bases between. The CDR3 runs 15 residues. CDR3 in amino acids: CASSLDRTETYEQYF. Here the CDR3 DNA reads TGTGCCAGCAGCTTAGATCGGACAGAGACCTACGAGCAGTACTTC.

The rearrangement uses TRBV19 and TRBJ1-3, with 9 bases identical to TRBD1. The germline V gene has CDR1 LNHDA and CDR2 SQIVND (reference sequence). This CDR3 is 16 amino acids long. V dropped 5 bases and J dropped 4; count of bases not matched to a gene: 9. CDR3 DNA: TGTGCCAGTAGTTTCCGGGACAGGGTGCGAGGAAACACCATATATTTT. Translated, it gives CASSFRDRVRGNTIYF.

The rearrangement joins TRBV30 to TRBJ1-6; D remains unclear. CDR3 length: 13 amino acids. V dropped 1 base and J dropped 5 bases, with 6 bases sitting between them. Per germline, CDR1 GTSNPN and CDR2 SVGIG (reference sequence). The CDR3 sequence: CAWSGQNNSPLHF. CDR3 coding DNA: TGTGCCTGGAGTGGGCAAAATAATTCACCCCTCCACTTT.

The CDR3 DNA is TGTGCCAGCAGTGAACGGGCGGGACTCTACACCGGGGAGCTGTTTTTT. This gives the protein CASSERAGLYTGELFF. J is TRBJ2-2 and V is TRBV25-1; a possible D gene is TRBD2 (6 bases). This CDR3 has 16 residues. V gave up 2 bases and J gave up 3 bases, with 13 bases separating them. Germline CDR1 reads MGHDK; CDR2 reads SYGVNS.

A single count supports this clone. The rearrangement links TRBV19 to TRBJ1-1; possibly TRBD1 for D (6 bases). In germline, CDR1 is LNHDA, CDR2 SQIVND (reference sequence). The CDR3 has 16 amino acids. V lost 6 bases and J lost 2, with 19 bases in between. The CDR3 region is CASSPIPAGANTEAFF. DNA of the CDR3: TGTGCCAGTAGCCCCATTCCCGCAGGGGCTAACACTGAAGCTTTCTTT.

This sequence joins TRBV9 and TRBJ2-1, with TRBD2 as a possible D gene (6 bases). V gave up 6 bases and J gave up 10 bases, with 20 bases separating them. Per the germline V gene, CDR1 is SGDLS and CDR2 is YYNGEE. This CDR3 has 14 amino acids. CDR3 nucleotide sequence: TGTGCCAGCAAGAGACTAGAAGTCGGGGGAGAGCAGTTCTTC. Translation: CASKRLEVGGEQFF.

The rearrangement links TRBV6-5 to TRBJ2-1, with 9 bases fitting TRBD2. Unmatched junction bases numbered 6, after V lost 6 bases and J lost 3 bases. Per germline, CDR1 MNHEY and CDR2 SVGAGI. This CDR3 is 15 amino acids long. This CDR3 is CASSDSGGNYNEQFF. CDR3 in DNA: TGTGCCAGCAGCGATAGCGGGGGCAACTACAATGAGCAGTTCTTC.

The chain combines TRBV28 with TRBJ1-6; D is ambiguous. This CDR3 contains 16 residues. Germline CDR1 is MDHEN and CDR2 is SYDVKM. The V and J ends lost 5 bases and 5 bases respectively, with 16 bases between them. CDR3 amino acids: CASSRPRLRDNSPLHF. The CDR3 DNA sequence: TGTGCCAGCAGTCGGCCCAGGTTGAGGGATAATTCACCCCTCCACTTT.

Remarks on this clone: The junction differs from germline at one of its ends, possibly a read error. The genes are TRBV7-7 and TRBJ1-6; no definite D call. CDR3 size: 17 residues. Germline-derived CDR1 and CDR2 are SSHAT and FNYEAQ (reference sequence). The CDR3 DNA reads as TGTGCTAGCAGCTTAGGGCAGGCGAGCTCCTATAATTCACCCCTCCACTTT. This gives the protein CASSLGQASSYNSPLHF.

V gene TRBV29-1 combines with J gene TRBJ2-3, with D possibly being TRBD2 (7 bases). Germline V gives CDR1 SQVTM, CDR2 ANQGSEA. V gave up 2 bases and J gave up 2 bases, with 14 bases separating them. The CDR3 length is 15 residues. The CDR3 coding sequence is TGCAGCGTTGAACCGGCGGGGGCCCCCACAGATACGCAGTATTTT. Translating gives CSVEPAGAPTDTQYF.

This clone has only one observation. The chain is built from TRBV3-1 (or the pseudogene TRBV3-2) and TRBJ1-1; tentatively, D is TRBD1 (6 bases). In germline, CDR1 is LGHDT, CDR2 YNNKEL (reference sequence). V gave up 4 bases and J gave up 6 bases, with 9 bases separating them. The CDR3 runs to 12 residues. CDR3 amino acids: CASSLGQSEAFF. CDR3 bases: TGTGCCAGCAGCCTCGGACAGTCTGAAGCTTTCTTT.

This chain joins TRBV3-1 (or the pseudogene TRBV3-2) and TRBJ2-1; tentative D call: TRBD1 (6 bases). Trimming took off 0 bases at V and 2 bases at J, with 20 bases between the two ends. The CDR3 is made up of 19 amino acids. Per germline, CDR1 LGHDT and CDR2 YNNKEL (reference sequence). Here the CDR3 reads CASSQDYSPDSRAYNEQFF. The CDR3 coding sequence is TGTGCCAGCAGCCAAGATTACTCCCCGGACAGTAGAGCCTACAATGAGCAGTTCTTC.

V and J are TRBV9 and TRBJ2-7; D gene uncertain. CDR1 and CDR2 from the germline V gene are SGDLS and YYNGEE. Trimming cost V 0 bases and J 1 base, with 11 bases left between them. This CDR3 is 15 amino acids long. DNA for the CDR3: TGTGCCAGCAGCGTAGGGGTAGCTACTTCCTACGAGCAGTACTTC. It is translated as CASSVGVATSYEQYF.

The chain carries TRBV5-1 and TRBJ2-5; 9 nucleotides align to TRBD2. The CDR3 contains 15 residues. With V trimmed by 4 bases and J by 5 bases, 9 bases remained unmatched. CDR1 is SGHRS, CDR2 YFSETQ, per germline. This chain's CDR3 is CASSPGGGAYETQYF. CDR3 in DNA: TGCGCCAGCAGCCCCGGCGGGGGGGCTTATGAGACCCAGTACTTC. Full variable domain (missing parts from reference TRBV5-1 and TRBJ2-5): KAGVTQTPRYLIKTRGQQVTLSCSPISGHRSVSWYQQTPGQGLQFLFEYFSETQRNKGNFPGRFSGRQFSNSRSEMNVSTLELGDSALYLCASSPGGGAYETQYFGPGTRLLVL.

This clone was picked up one time. This chain joins TRBV4-1 and TRBJ2-5, with 7 nucleotides matching TRBD2. There are 13 residues in the CDR3. V gave up 5 bases and J gave up 5 bases; unmatched junction bases: 5. Looked up from germline, CDR1 is MGHRA and CDR2 is YSYEKL. CDR3 sequence: CASSKLATETQYF. The CDR3 DNA follows: TGCGCCAGCAGCAAACTAGCGACGGAGACCCAGTACTTC.

The chain carries TRBV7-2 and TRBJ1-4; possible D gene TRBD1, 5 bases. CDR3 length equals 15 residues. Germline CDR1 reads SGHTA; CDR2 reads FQGNSA. V lost 0 bases, J lost 0 bases, and 5 bases lay in between. DNA of the CDR3: TGTGCCAGCAGCTTAGCGGGGCCAACTAATGAAAAACTGTTTTTT. Protein sequence: CASSLAGPTNEKLFF.

This chain uses TRBV19 with TRBJ1-2, with TRBD1 matching over 8 bases. The CDR3 covers 17 residues. Germline CDR1 and CDR2: LNHDA and SQIVND (reference sequence). The J segment lost 4 bases and the V segment lost 3 bases, leaving 13 bases of the junction unmatched. This CDR3 reads CASSIGSRGRFVYGYTF. The CDR3 DNA is TGTGCCAGTAGTATTGGGTCCAGGGGGCGGTTCGTCTATGGCTACACCTTC.

This chain joins TRBV28 and TRBJ1-2, with 7 nucleotides matching TRBD1. The CDR3 consists of 17 residues. Germline values: CDR1 MDHEN, CDR2 SYDVKM. The V segment lost 5 bases and the J segment 0 bases; nucleotides outside the gene matches: 12. The CDR3 region has the DNA TGTGCCAGCAGTCCCGGACAGGTGTACCTCTCTAACTATGGCTACACCTTC. It codes for CASSPGQVYLSNYGYTF.

The chain uses TRBV2 and TRBJ2-5; D is undetermined. Trimming removed 4 bases from V and 1 base from J, with 7 bases in between. CDR3 length: 13 amino acids. CDR1 and CDR2 from the germline V gene are SNHLY and FYNNEI. CDR3 amino acids: CASSATTQETQYF. As DNA, the CDR3 is TGTGCCAGCAGTGCGACAACCCAAGAGACCCAGTACTTC.

The chain couples TRBV6-2 or TRBV6-3 to TRBJ2-7; a possible D gene is TRBD1 (7 bases). Germline loops: CDR1 MNHEY, CDR2 SVGEGT. CDR3 length: 17 residues. The V end was cut by 5 bases, the J end by 2 bases, with 22 bases between. CDR3 bases: TGTGCCAGCAGTCCCCTCGGAGGGACAGATAGTCCCTACGAGCAGTACTTC. It yields the protein CASSPLGGTDSPYEQYF.

This clone was seen just once. The chain joins TRBV14 to TRBJ1-2; TRBD1 agrees at 9 bases. The CDR3 covers 18 residues. Germline assignment: CDR1 SGHDN and CDR2 FVKESK. V dropped 0 bases and J dropped 0; count of bases not matched to a gene: 8. CDR3 region: CASSQERSGTGTNYGYTF. The CDR3 coding sequence is TGTGCCAGCAGCCAAGAGAGATCGGGGACAGGGACTAACTATGGCTACACCTTC.

This CDR3 is CASSPWAGTSGFYEQYF. The CDR3 DNA reads as TGTGCCAGCAGCCCGTGGGCCGGGACTAGCGGGTTCTACGAGCAGTACTTC. This rearrangement joins TRBV7-6 to TRBJ2-7; 12 bases line up with TRBD2. Germline CDR1 is SGHVS and CDR2 is FNYEAQ. V lost 5 bases, J lost 3 bases, and 11 bases stayed unmatched. The CDR3 has 17 amino acids.

This rearrangement joins TRBV14 to TRBJ2-3; perhaps TRBD1 as D (6 bases). CDR3 length equals 21 residues. Trimming cost V 1 base and J 3 bases, with 29 bases left between them. Germline V gene lookup returns CDR1 SGHDN and CDR2 FVKESK. CDR3 in DNA: TGTGCCAGCAGCCAAGGATACCGGGTAATAGACAGGCCGAGTGGTACAGATACGCAGTATTTT. This translates into CASSQGYRVIDRPSGTDTQYF.

This clone was seen a few times. The V and J genes are TRBV27 and TRBJ2-2, with TRBD1 as a possible D gene (5 bases). The germline V gene encodes CDR1 MNHEY and CDR2 SMNVEV (reference sequence). V gave up 8 bases and J gave up 5 bases, with 9 bases separating them. The CDR3 contains 12 residues. The CDR3, as DNA: TGTGCCAGCCGAAGGGGAACCGGGGAGCTGTTTTTT. This translates into CASRRGTGELFF.